This entry lists 27 T cell receptor beta chains sequenced from one sample in a study of regulatory T cells in long-lasting Graves disease. The time point: newly diagnosed GD, antithyroid drugs for less than 3 months. Preparation of the TCR library used RNA extracted from PBMCs. Researchers made TCR beta libraries by using iRepertoire HTBI primers and running Arm-PCR on CDR3 regions. Each CDR3 protein is one row after TCRdb ran MiXCR on the multiplex PCR reads. The sample includes approximately 400,000 distinct CDR3 sequences, about 15% seen only once; the top ten take approximately 15%. This sample was shared with a second study, whose subject was T cells in Graves' hyperthyroidism and ophthalmopathy.

The source was peripheral blood mononuclear cells (PBMCs), collected at new diagnosis, from a patient treated with antithyroid drugs. The receptors derive from a woman in her 30s with Graves disease.

The genes are TRBV10-3 and TRBJ2-1, with 8 bases aligning to TRBD1. The germline CDR1 and CDR2 sequences are ENHRY and SYGVKD. CDR3 length equals 15 residues. The V gene end was trimmed by 5 bases and the J gene end by 4 bases; junction bases not matched to a gene: 7. The CDR3 DNA follows: TGTGCCATCAGTTCGGACAGGGAGTTTTACAATGAGCAGTTCTTC. This codes for CAISSDREFYNEQFF.

The CDR3 protein is CACPFRGHVYTF. The CDR3, as DNA: TGTGCCTGTCCGTTCAGGGGGCACGTCTACACCTTC. This chain links TRBV30 with TRBJ1-2, with 8 bases lining up with TRBD1. Germline-derived CDR1 and CDR2 are GTSNPN and SVGIG (reference sequence). Trimming took 6 bases from V and 10 from J; bases not matched to a gene: 10. The CDR3 runs 12 residues.

A note on this clonotype: A single base separates this from a much larger clone, so it may be a read error. Written as DNA, the CDR3 is TGTGCCAGCACCCGGGGGCCGAATGAGCAGTTCTTC. Translating gives CASTRGPNEQFF. The V gene is TRBV6-1, the J gene TRBJ2-1; D could derive from TRBD1 or TRBD2 (6 bases each). Germline V gene lookup returns CDR1 MNHNS and CDR2 SASEGT. The CDR3 is 12 amino acids. V was cut by 7 bases and J by 7 bases, with 11 bases left in between.

This sequence joins TRBV7-2 and TRBJ2-5; no firm D call. With 2 bases removed from V and 0 bases from J, the gap between germline ends came to 7 bases. Germline V gene data show CDR1 as SGHTA and CDR2 as FQGNSA. The CDR3 runs to 14 residues. CDR3: CASSLTVYQETQYF. The CDR3 DNA reads TGTGCCAGCAGCTTAACCGTGTACCAAGAGACCCAGTACTTC.

On this clonotype itself: A much larger clone lies one base from this, so it may be a read error. A read error is likely, as this CDR3 ends without the conserved phenylalanine or tryptophan. The chain combines TRBV6-1 with TRBJ2-7, with D possibly being TRBD2 (6 bases). The germline gives CDR1 MNHNS, CDR2 SASEGT. V dropped 5 bases and J dropped 6 bases, with 17 bases sitting between them. The length of the CDR3 is 14 residues. The chain's CDR3 is CASSQRDFPGEQYL. The DNA for the CDR3 is TGTGCCAGCAGTCAAAGGGACTTCCCAGGCGAGCAGTACCTC.

At least ten counts were recorded for this clonotype. The chain uses TRBV28 and TRBJ2-7; TRBD2 aligns across 8 bases. V gave up 3 bases and J gave up 3 bases; unmatched junction bases: 10. CDR3 length: 16 residues. CDR1 and CDR2 from the germline V gene are MDHEN and SYDVKM. For the CDR3, the DNA is TGTGCCAGCAGTTTCGGCTTAGGGACTAGGGACTACGAGCAGTACTTC. This encodes CASSFGLGTRDYEQYF.

In this sample, this clonotype turned up many times. This chain links TRBV10-3 with TRBJ2-5, with D possibly being TRBD1 (7 bases). Germline loops: CDR1 ENHRY, CDR2 SYGVKD. The length of the CDR3 is 14 residues. Deletions cut 0 bases from V and 4 bases from J, with 9 bases between. CDR3 DNA: TGTGCCATCAGTGAGTCCCAGGGGGGAGAGACCCAGTACTTC. It yields the protein CAISESQGGETQYF.

This clonotype appeared many times. V is TRBV28 and J is TRBJ1-1; no clear D. The CDR3 has 15 residues. V lost 2 bases and J lost 3, with 13 bases in between. Looked up from germline, CDR1 is MDHEN and CDR2 is SYDVKM. The CDR3 sequence: CASSLRLGGDTEAFF. CDR3 DNA: TGTGCCAGCAGTTTAAGACTGGGCGGGGACACTGAAGCTTTCTTT.

In its sample, this clonotype was seen many times. V gene TRBV12-3 or TRBV12-4 combines with J gene TRBJ2-2, with D perhaps matching TRBD1 (5 bases). The CDR3 covers 15 residues. The V end was cut by 6 bases, the J end by 1 base, with 12 bases between. Here the CDR3 reads CASRRNGQNTGELFF. The CDR3 nucleotides read TGTGCCAGCAGACGTAACGGACAGAACACCGGGGAGCTGTTTTTT.

With regard to this clonotype: This may stem from a read error, because a much larger clone lies one nucleotide away. V gene TRBV3-1 combines with J gene TRBJ2-1; D is perhaps TRBD1 (5 bases). The germline V gene encodes CDR1 LGHDT and CDR2 YNNKEL (reference sequence). Between the trimmed V and J ends, which lost 2 bases and 8 bases, there was a span of 25 bases. The CDR3 consists of 18 residues. The CDR3 region has the DNA TGTGCCAGCAGCCAACGAAAGGGCCTGGGGCGCGTCCACGATGAGCAGTTCTTC. This codes for CASSQRKGLGRVHDEQFF.

The rearrangement uses TRBV27 and TRBJ2-7; the D gene is possibly TRBD2 (5 bases). Germline V gene data show CDR1 as MNHEY and CDR2 as SMNVEV (reference sequence). The CDR3 covers 16 residues. V lost 2 bases and J 0 bases, leaving 14 bases between the germline ends. CDR3 amino acids: CASSLEGAAGSYEQYF. The CDR3 DNA follows: TGTGCCAGCAGTTTAGAGGGCGCGGCCGGCTCCTACGAGCAGTACTTC.

The J gene is TRBJ1-1, the V gene TRBV10-2; D unclear. Germline values: CDR1 WSHSY, CDR2 SAAADI. The length of the CDR3 is 13 residues. The germline V and J ends were trimmed by 0 bases and 6 bases, with 8 bases remaining between them. This CDR3 is CASSESIGAEAFF. The CDR3 DNA follows: TGCGCCAGCAGTGAGTCGATTGGAGCTGAAGCTTTCTTT.

In its sample, this clonotype was seen many times. The chain joins TRBV20-1 to TRBJ1-1; no clear D gene. The CDR3 has 15 amino acids. V was shortened by 3 bases and J by 6 bases, with 20 bases between the two germline ends. The germline V gene has CDR1 DFQATT and CDR2 SNEGSKA (reference sequence). The CDR3 DNA is TGCAGTGCTAGCCGTCAGGTACCGTTGCGCCCTGAAGCTTTCTTT. The encoded protein is CSASRQVPLRPEAFF.

The rearrangement links TRBV5-1 to TRBJ2-3, with D uncertain. Per the germline V gene, CDR1 is SGHRS and CDR2 is YFSETQ. Trimming stripped 4 bases from V and 8 bases from J, with 17 bases between. This CDR3 region has 14 residues. CDR3 region: CASSVDEPAGTQYF. The CDR3 DNA is TGCGCCAGCAGCGTAGATGAGCCGGCTGGTACGCAGTATTTT.

There are many counts of this clonotype. The DNA for the CDR3 is TGTGCCTGGAGTGTGGTAGGGGCGCAGGGCTACACCTTC. Translation gives CAWSVVGAQGYTF. The chain carries TRBV30 and TRBJ1-2, with D perhaps TRBD1 (5 bases). V was pared by 0 bases and J by 8 bases, with 13 bases between. Germline-derived CDR1 and CDR2 are GTSNPN and SVGIG (reference sequence). CDR3 size: 13 residues.

This clonotype was counted many times. The chain recombines TRBV28 with TRBJ2-7, with 8 bases identical to TRBD1. Germline V gene lookup returns CDR1 MDHEN and CDR2 SYDVKM. There are 14 residues in the CDR3. The trim removed 5 bases at V and 2 bases at J, leaving 5 bases unmatched. The CDR3 DNA follows: TGTGCCAGCAGTACCCCAGGGGGCCCCTACGAGCAGTACTTC. Translation gives CASSTPGGPYEQYF.

This clonotype appeared a few times. A much larger clone lies a single base off, so this may be a read error. The conserved closing phenylalanine or tryptophan is absent in this CDR3, likely reflecting a read error. The CDR3 DNA sequence: TGTGCCAGCAGCACCTTATCCGGGCTCATGAACACTGAAGCTTTCCTT. The encoded protein is CASSTLSGLMNTEAFL. V is TRBV3-1 and J is TRBJ1-1; D gene uncertain. Germline-derived CDR1 and CDR2 are LGHDT and YNNKEL (reference sequence). V dropped 5 bases and J dropped 0 bases, with 16 bases sitting between them. This CDR3 is built from 16 residues.

The chain employs TRBV7-9 and TRBJ2-3; no reliable D call. The CDR3 has 16 amino acids. V gave up 5 bases and J gave up 0 bases, with 15 bases separating them. Germline CDR1 SEHNR, CDR2 FQNEAQ (reference sequence). The CDR3: CASSPRATGSTDTQYF. CDR3 coding DNA: TGTGCCAGCAGCCCAAGGGCAACCGGGAGCACAGATACGCAGTATTTT.

V gene TRBV30 combines with J gene TRBJ1-3, with D perhaps matching TRBD1 (6 bases). Germline V lookup: CDR1 GTSNPN, CDR2 SVGIG (reference sequence). The CDR3 contains 13 residues. The V gene lost 7 bases and the J gene lost 1 base, with 11 bases spanning the gap. The CDR3 region has the DNA TGTGCCTACTCGCAGGGGTCTGGAAACACCATATATTTT. The encoded protein is CAYSQGSGNTIYF.

This clonotype was observed at least ten times. The rearrangement uses TRBV9 and TRBJ2-2, with D unresolved. Germline-derived CDR1 and CDR2 are SGDLS and YYNGEE. Deletions cut 6 bases from V and 3 bases from J, with 9 bases between. The CDR3 length is 13 residues. In nucleotides, the CDR3 is TGTGCCAGCACCCGAAGCGACACCGGGGAGCTGTTTTTT. It encodes CASTRSDTGELFF. Supplemented by reference TRBV9 and TRBJ2-2, the full variable domain reads DSGVTQTPKHLITATGQRVTLRCSPRSGDLSVYWYQQSLDQGLQFLIQYYNGEERAKGNILERFSAQQFPDLHSELNLSSLELGDSALYFCASTRSDTGELFFGEGSRLTVL.

Ten or more counts support this clonotype. CDR3 region: CAWNRDRETYEQYF. The CDR3 DNA follows: TGTGCCTGGAACCGGGACAGGGAAACCTACGAGCAGTACTTC. This chain joins TRBV30 and TRBJ2-7, with 9 bases lining up with TRBD1. This CDR3 spans 14 amino acids. Germline trimming cut 4 bases from V and 2 bases from J; bases unmatched to any gene: 6. Germline CDR1 GTSNPN, CDR2 SVGIG (reference sequence).

The table lists this clonotype with a few counts. The rearrangement uses TRBV7-3 and TRBJ2-5; D may be TRBD2 (6 bases). The germline CDR1 and CDR2 sequences are SGHTA and FQGTGA. The CDR3 totals 16 residues. V lost 4 bases and J lost 3, with 18 bases in between. Written as DNA, the CDR3 is TGTGCCAGCAGCTCCCCGGAGGACTACACGAAAGAGACCCAGTACTTC. It specifies CASSSPEDYTKETQYF.

The chain is built from TRBV9 and TRBJ2-1; 8 bases map to TRBD2. The germline V gene encodes CDR1 SGDLS and CDR2 YYNGEE. Trimming removed 0 bases from V and 2 bases from J; junction bases left unmatched: 10. The CDR3 runs 18 residues. The CDR3 spells CASSVEGGLAGTYNEQFF. Here the CDR3 DNA reads TGTGCCAGCAGCGTAGAGGGCGGTCTAGCGGGCACCTACAATGAGCAGTTCTTC.

This clonotype was observed at least ten times. The chain links TRBV29-1 to TRBJ2-3; the D gene is possibly TRBD1 (5 bases). CDR3 length: 10 residues. CDR1 and CDR2 from the germline V gene are SQVTM and ANQGSEA. V was trimmed by 6 bases and J by 9 bases, leaving 10 bases between them. The CDR3 is CSVGELTQYF. CDR3 bases: TGCAGCGTAGGGGAACTCACGCAGTATTTT.

This chain uses TRBV4-1 with TRBJ1-5; tentatively, D is TRBD1 (6 bases). Germline V gives CDR1 MGHRA, CDR2 YSYEKL. V was cut by 4 bases and J by 6 bases, with 13 bases left in between. The CDR3 is 14 amino acids. CDR3 in amino acids: CASSPTQGSQPQHF. CDR3 bases: TGCGCCAGCAGCCCAACACAGGGCTCTCAGCCCCAGCATTTT.

This clonotype was recorded at least ten times. The V gene is TRBV14, the J gene TRBJ2-1; no firm D call. CDR1 is SGHDN, CDR2 FVKESK, per germline. The V and J ends lost 1 base and 0 bases respectively, with 16 bases between them. This CDR3 spans 18 amino acids. In DNA, the CDR3 is TGTGCCAGCAGCCAAGTGTTTTTTCGGGCAAGCTCCTACAATGAGCAGTTCTTC. Protein: CASSQVFFRASSYNEQFF.

The V gene is TRBV6-1, the J gene TRBJ2-1, with 7 bases identical to TRBD1. CDR3 size: 16 residues. CDR1 and CDR2 from the germline V gene are MNHNS and SASEGT. V lost 8 bases, J lost 8 bases, and 18 bases stayed unmatched. The CDR3 DNA reads TGTGCCAGCGGACCCAAGCGGACAGGCCCCACGGATGAGCAGTTCTTC. It specifies CASGPKRTGPTDEQFF.